This section outlines one T cell receptor (beta chain) sequence together with its context. The antigen is undetermined. Trimming removed 0 bases at V and 2 bases at J, with 20 bases between. CDR3 length: 18 amino acids. The germline V gene encodes CDR1 SGDLS and CDR2 YYNGEE. This sample is part of a study of graft-versus-host responses after intestinal transplantation. Profiling relied on immunoSEQ multiplex PCR, and the TCRdb table lists in-frame clones only, not all of them. Here the sample spans around 87,000 clones, under 95% being singletons. Specimen: unstimulated CD8+ T cells sorted from spleen or lymph node cells, collected before transplant. The clonotype was recovered from a human donor who was the organ donor for an intestinal transplant. The V gene is TRBV9, the J gene TRBJ2-5; D is possibly TRBD2 (7 bases). The CDR3 protein is CASSVEVAGGGPQETQYF. The CDR3 DNA follows: TGTGCCAGCAGCGTAGAGGTTGCGGGCGGGGGCCCACAAGAGACCCAGTACTTC. Full variable domain (remainder filled in from reference TRBV9 and TRBJ2-5): DSGVTQTPKHLITATGQRVTLRCSPRSGDLSVYWYQQSLDQGLQFLIQYYNGEERAKGNILERFSAQQFPDLHSELNLSSLELGDSALYFCASSVEVAGGGPQETQYFGPGTRLLVL.